What follows is one TCR beta chain and its context. The assay ran at deep level. Sequenced by immunoSEQ multiplex PCR; TCRdb stores in-frame clones only, minus some. This repertoire shows around 500,000 clones, around 80% found once; its top ten account for about 12%. The data originate from a study of shared clonotypes between healthy human individuals. Researchers drew on around 83 million PBMCs for genomic DNA from unsorted samples. The CDR3 has 16 amino acids. The germline V gene has CDR1 SGHVS and CDR2 FNYEAQ. J was trimmed by 1 base and V by 1 base; bases with no gene match: 4. The TCR was taken from a woman in her forties in good health. Some clones in this sample may be carry-over from other donors' samples. The chain combines TRBV7-6 with TRBJ2-1; 7 nucleotides align to TRBD2. Sequencing was carried out using PBMCs. In DNA form, the CDR3 reads TGTGCCAGCAGCTTAGTAGGTAGCGGGTCCTACAATGAGCAGTTCTTC. The encoded protein is CASSLVGSGSYNEQFF.